The sequence of this T cell receptor (beta chain) was determined in a study of cytomegalovirus exposure and HLA in healthy donors. PCR primers comprised 60 Vbeta and 13 Jbeta primers. TCRdb's table, derived via immunoSEQ multiplex PCR, lists solely in-frame clones and lacks some. Here the sample spans roughly 98,000 clones, around three quarters being singletons. V was clipped by 0 bases and J by 10 bases; unmatched bases: 9. The germline CDR1 and CDR2 sequences are SGDLS and YYNGEE. There are 16 residues in the CDR3. The sequencing input was PBMCs. V gene TRBV9 combines with J gene TRBJ2-1; 11 bases fit TRBD2. This sequence originates from a man in his forties in good health and CMV-seronegative. CDR3 sequence (DNA): TGTGCCAGCAGCGTAGCTGGGCTAGCGGGGGGCATAGAGCAGTTCTTC. It yields the protein CASSVAGLAGGIEQFF.